This T cell receptor beta chain was found in a study of T cells in Graves' hyperthyroidism and ophthalmopathy. Whole-study context: Peripheral blood samples were taken at initial diagnosis, prior to any treatment. Study-wide results and limits: Blood also contained most expanded thyroid clonotypes above 0.001.

RNA transcripts served as the template for amplifying TCR beta CDR3 regions. An initial round of RT-PCR targeting the TCR CDR3 relied on the HTBI primer set. TCRdb ran MiXCR on the multiplex PCR reads and lists one entry per CDR3 protein. The profile shows fewer than 500,000 distinct CDR3 sequences, about 13% of them singletons. Germline CDR1 SGHAT, CDR2 FQNNGV. There are 16 residues in the CDR3. V shed 0 bases and J shed 4 bases, with 16 bases lying between them. This clonotype was seen at least ten times. The antigen remains undetermined. It was at first hyperthyroidism diagnosis, before any ophthalmopathy symptoms, that the blood sample was taken. Isolation of PBMCs was performed on roughly 9 ml fresh peripheral blood.

Source material: blood. The receptor comes from a man in his thirties or forties with Graves' hyperthyroidism that later progressed to Graves' ophthalmopathy. The chain combines TRBV11-2 with TRBJ2-7, with D perhaps given as TRBD1 or TRBD2 (5 bases each). The CDR3 loop is CASSLDLDSGRYEQYF. The CDR3 coding sequence is TGTGCCAGCAGCTTAGACTTAGACAGCGGAAGGTACGAGCAGTACTTC.